This T cell receptor (beta chain) derives from a study of blood T cell repertoires in COVID-19. The wider study: The study drew acute and convalescent COVID-19 samples from the United States, Italy and Spain. T cells, B-cell-depleted T cells, or PBMCs supplied cDNA or gDNA.

Original handling: Estimated nucleated cell counts came from reference gene primer amplification. Only in-frame clones appear in the TCRdb table, and some are missing; sequencing was by immunoSEQ multiplex PCR. That table supplies the V and J calls and clone size; D and trimming were determined from the DNA. Altogether about 47,000 clones are present, 70% to 85% being singletons, with the ten largest covering about 2.5%. This clonotype originated in a man between 50 and 59 years old with acute or convalescent COVID-19. Sample: peripheral blood.

The CDR3 DNA reads as TGTGCCAGCAGCCATGCCGACTTACTTTCCTCCTACGAGCAGTACTTC. Residues: CASSHADLLSSYEQYF. The chain joins TRBV3-1 (or the pseudogene TRBV3-2) to TRBJ2-7, with D hard to call. Germline V gives CDR1 LGHDT, CDR2 YNNKEL (reference sequence). V lost 3 bases and J 0 bases, leaving 15 bases between the germline ends. This CDR3 region has 16 residues.